This T cell receptor (beta chain) originates from a study of blood T cell repertoires in COVID-19. Across under 25 US areas, participants ranged in age from about 18 to 89 years. J was trimmed by 8 bases and V by 7 bases; bases with no gene match: 10. The germline gives CDR1 MNHEY, CDR2 SVGAGI. This CDR3 region has 14 residues. Original handling: For nucleated cells, counts were estimated from reference gene primer amplification. The repertoire was sequenced with immunoSEQ multiplex PCR; TCRdb's copy has only in-frame clones and lacks some. V and J calls and clone size are those listed in that table; D and trimming were worked out from the DNA. The sample lists approximately 300,000 clones, about nine tenths occurring once.

The TCR sequence derives from a woman aged 25 to 39 who had recovered from COVID-19. Sequencing was carried out using PBMCs or T cells enriched from blood (not recorded which). The rearrangement joins TRBV6-5 to TRBJ2-2; 7 nucleotides line up with TRBD1. The CDR3 spells CASTWTGATGELFF. CDR3 in DNA: TGTGCCAGCACCTGGACAGGAGCGACTGGGGAGCTGTTTTTT.